The TCR beta chain described here comes from a study of graft-versus-host responses after intestinal transplantation. Background on the study: After anti-thymocyte globulin induction, recipients took tacrolimus and steroids for around 3 years. Findings of the study overall: Allografts carried high graft-versus-host to host-versus-graft clonal ratios in patients having graft-donor T cell macrochimerism.

Turning to this clone: What it binds is unknown.

The CDR3 spans 16 residues. With V trimmed by 1 base and J by 2 bases, 2 bases remained unmatched. Germline V gene sequence: CDR1 SGHRS, CDR2 YFSETQ. The protocol was immunoSEQ multiplex PCR, while the TCRdb copy is restricted to in-frame clones and leaves out a portion. The sample has fewer than 50,000 clones, roughly 84% seen once. This clonotype originated in a human donor who was the organ donor for an intestinal transplant. The sample in question was unstimulated CD4+ T cells sorted from spleen or lymph node cells, obtained before transplant. The chain uses TRBV5-1 and TRBJ2-1; 11 bases map to TRBD2. The CDR3: CASSLTSGGTYNEQFF. In nucleotides, the CDR3 is TGCGCCAGCAGCTTGACTAGCGGGGGTACCTACAATGAGCAGTTCTTC. Full variable domain (missing parts from reference TRBV5-1 and TRBJ2-1): KAGVTQTPRYLIKTRGQQVTLSCSPISGHRSVSWYQQTPGQGLQFLFEYFSETQRNKGNFPGRFSGRQFSNSRSEMNVSTLELGDSALYLCASSLTSGGTYNEQFFGPGTRLTVL.